This TCR beta chain was observed in a study of blood T cells in healthy people across ages (dated by TCRdb to 2014 to 2015). About the investigation overall: In model experiments, roughly one uniquely barcoded TCR beta cDNA molecule per two T cells was captured by template switching. The study measured age-related changes in TCR beta repertoire diversity using deep sequencing normalized with unique cDNA molecular identifiers. Two additional independent replicas of 1 million unique cDNA reads from the same blood draw were analyzed for two donors (one aged 18 to 30 and one aged 80 or older). Donors were grouped into four age groups: young (average roughly 17 years), middle-aged (roughly 40), aged (62) and long-lived (just over 80). To avoid experimental bias, donors of different ages were distributed randomly across sequencing lanes. Broad study findings and their caveats: Total diversity estimates from one million sequenced T cells were considered lower bounds and underestimates. Compared with the aged group, the long-lived group had more naive CD4+ T cells, fewer expanded clones and increased TCR diversity, suggesting age selection. Observed TCR beta diversity per million T cells fell roughly linearly with age, and a significant reduction was already apparent by age roughly 40. The percentage of naive T cells measured by flow cytometry correlated strongly with observed TCR beta diversity. Conclusive comparison of naive and antigen-experienced compartments was prevented by the profiling of bulk unsorted PBMCs. The CMV infection status of donors was not known, potentially confounding age-related changes in expanded clonotypes.

The donors were some 39 Caucasian individuals from Russia, aged 6 to 90 years, who were systemically healthy. Around 9.7 milliliters of peripheral blood were collected from each donor into EDTA-treated Vacutainer tubes. Ficoll-Paque density-gradient centrifugation was used to isolate PBMCs, with at least 6 million per sample. Trizol reagent was used to extract total RNA from PBMCs, with at least 6 micrograms per sample. For every donor, flow cytometry on a PBMC aliquot measured the percentage of naive CD45RAhigh/CD27high T cells. Library preparation used 5' RACE. TCRdb records Illumina HiSeq 2500 as the sequencer. A second PCR of about 6 to 11 cycles was run with a J-beta primer mix and a sample-barcoded 5' primer. A template-switch 5' adaptor carrying 12 random nucleotides introduced a unique molecular identifier onto each TCR beta cDNA molecule. Each sample yielded at least 2.5 million CDR3-containing paired-end reads. All of the RNA was converted into first-strand cDNA using the Mint cDNA synthesis kit, with a TRBC-specific oligonucleotide serving as the primer. All cDNA was treated with uracil-DNA glycosylase and then went through a first 18-cycle PCR with the universal primers M1SS and BC2_uni_R. The original methods were these. Each sample was normalized by randomly selecting 1 million high-quality reads, each carrying a distinct molecular identifier. Reads with shared molecular identifiers were discarded instead of being binned into consensus sequences. MiTCR, run with a Q25 quality threshold and the strictest error-elimination algorithm, handled CDR3 identification, clonotype clustering and error correction. A nonparametric unseen species model using Euler transformation provided a lower-bound estimate of total TCR beta diversity. In TCRdb, the public reads were trimmed at Q25 with fastp and aligned with MiXCR, with productive beta chains retained. Identical CDR3 protein sequences are pooled into one entry, listed with their most common genes and DNA. The V and J calls shown here were made by TCRdb, not taken from the authors' results. The sample table contains 730,000 or so distinct CDR3 sequences; only one count was recorded for over 40% of them. About 32% of the sample rests with the top ten.

Points on this clonotype: There is no known antigen for this receptor. One base away there is no much larger clone; base qualities are not given.

This sequence was found in a man aged 80 or over in good health. Material for sequencing was blood.

The DNA sequence reads TGTGCCTGTTCGCCGGGACGGAGCTACGAGCAGTACTTC. It codes for CACSPGRSYEQYF. Recombination connected TRBV30 to TRBJ2-7; the D element might be TRBD1 or TRBD2, as each aligns at 5 bases. The germline ends are 15 bases apart after V is trimmed by 6 bases and J by 3 bases. Counted from cysteine to phenylalanine, this CDR3 has 13 amino acids. The only DNA kept is the CDR3, 39 bases in frame from the first base. Reading the germline V gene (reference sequence) gives CDR1 GTSNPN and CDR2 SVGIG.